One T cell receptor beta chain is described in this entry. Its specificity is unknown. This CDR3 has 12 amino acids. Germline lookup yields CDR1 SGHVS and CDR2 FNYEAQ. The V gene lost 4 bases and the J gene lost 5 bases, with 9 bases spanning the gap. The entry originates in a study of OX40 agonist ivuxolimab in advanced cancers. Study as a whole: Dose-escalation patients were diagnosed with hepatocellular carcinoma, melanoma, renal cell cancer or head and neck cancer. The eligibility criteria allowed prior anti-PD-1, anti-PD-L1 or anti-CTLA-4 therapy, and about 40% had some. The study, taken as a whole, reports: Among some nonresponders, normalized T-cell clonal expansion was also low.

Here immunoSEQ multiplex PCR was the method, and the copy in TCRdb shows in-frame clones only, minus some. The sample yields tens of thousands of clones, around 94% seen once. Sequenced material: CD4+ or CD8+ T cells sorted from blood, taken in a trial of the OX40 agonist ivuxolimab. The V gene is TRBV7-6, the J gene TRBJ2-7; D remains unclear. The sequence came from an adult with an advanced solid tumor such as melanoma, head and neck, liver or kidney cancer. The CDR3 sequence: CASSSLTDEQYF. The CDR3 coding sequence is TGTGCCAGCAGCTCCCTAACCGACGAGCAGTACTTC.